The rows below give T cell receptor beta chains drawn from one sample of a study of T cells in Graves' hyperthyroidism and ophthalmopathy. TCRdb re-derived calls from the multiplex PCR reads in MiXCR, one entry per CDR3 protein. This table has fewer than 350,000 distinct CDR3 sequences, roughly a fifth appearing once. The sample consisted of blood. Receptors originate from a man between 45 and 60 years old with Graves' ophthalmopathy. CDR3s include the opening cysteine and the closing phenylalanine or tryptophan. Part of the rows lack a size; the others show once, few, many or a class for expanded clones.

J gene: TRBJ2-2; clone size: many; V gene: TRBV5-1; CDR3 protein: CASLAGGHFNTGELFF
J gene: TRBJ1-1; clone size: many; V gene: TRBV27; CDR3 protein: CASSRGGGMNTEAFF
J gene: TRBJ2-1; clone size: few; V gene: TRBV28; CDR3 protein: CASSQAPKSYNEQFF
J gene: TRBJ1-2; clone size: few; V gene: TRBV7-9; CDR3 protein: CASSFKYGYTF
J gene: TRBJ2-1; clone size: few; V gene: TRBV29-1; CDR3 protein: CSVVTGKMNEQFF
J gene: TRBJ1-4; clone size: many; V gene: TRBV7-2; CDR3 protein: CASSLIREKLFF
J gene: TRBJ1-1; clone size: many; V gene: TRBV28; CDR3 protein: CASTPFGQRSPEAFF
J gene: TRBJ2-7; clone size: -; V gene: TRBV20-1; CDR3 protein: CSARSIAGGIYEQYF
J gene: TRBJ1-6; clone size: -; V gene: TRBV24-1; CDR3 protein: CATTSTGGRNSPLHF
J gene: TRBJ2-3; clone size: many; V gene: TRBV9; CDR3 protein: CASSAHIGGDTDTQYF
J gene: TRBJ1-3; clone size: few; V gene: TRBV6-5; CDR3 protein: CASSYLAPRSGNTIYF
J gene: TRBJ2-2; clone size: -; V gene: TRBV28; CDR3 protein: CASSFGLVMNTGELFF
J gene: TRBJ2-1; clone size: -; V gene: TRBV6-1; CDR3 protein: CASSAASPREALYNEQFF
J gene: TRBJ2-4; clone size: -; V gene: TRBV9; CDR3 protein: CASSVGTDRADIQYF
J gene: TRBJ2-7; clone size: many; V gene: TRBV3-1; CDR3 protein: CASSPLTSGSTSYEQYF
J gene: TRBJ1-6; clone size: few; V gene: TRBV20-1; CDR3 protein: CSAPRDRGPYNSPLHF
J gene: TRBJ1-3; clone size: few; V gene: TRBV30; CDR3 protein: CAWTRDSLTSGNTIYF
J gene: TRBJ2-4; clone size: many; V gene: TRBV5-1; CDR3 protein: CASSLGQGTGNIQYF
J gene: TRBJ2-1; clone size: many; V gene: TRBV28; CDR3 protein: CASSPGTSGISYNEQFF
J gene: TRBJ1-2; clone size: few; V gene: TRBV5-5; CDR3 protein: CASRAGDRGNYGYTF
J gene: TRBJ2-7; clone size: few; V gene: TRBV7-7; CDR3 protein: CASSSQEGYEQYF
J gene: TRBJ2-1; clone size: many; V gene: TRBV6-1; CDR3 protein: CASSSITNPSGRPYNEQFF
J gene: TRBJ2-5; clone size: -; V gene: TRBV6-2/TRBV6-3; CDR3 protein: CASSYYGGTGTRETQYF
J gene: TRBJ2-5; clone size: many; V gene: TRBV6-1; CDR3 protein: CASSGRTPQETQYF
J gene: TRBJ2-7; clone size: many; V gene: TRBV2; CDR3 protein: CATETGGFPNEQYF
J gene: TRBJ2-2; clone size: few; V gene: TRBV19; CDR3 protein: CASSIAGTGELFF
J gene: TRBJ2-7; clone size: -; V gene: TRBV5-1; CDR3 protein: CASSPGLAGDIGSYEQYF
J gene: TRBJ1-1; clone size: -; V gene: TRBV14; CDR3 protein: CASSQDLASNTEAFF
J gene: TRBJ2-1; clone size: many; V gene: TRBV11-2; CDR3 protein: CASSAHISPREYNEQFF
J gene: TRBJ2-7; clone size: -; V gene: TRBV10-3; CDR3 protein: CAISELERASYEQYF
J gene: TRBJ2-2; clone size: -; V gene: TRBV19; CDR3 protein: CASSIRRGPAGAGGTGELFF
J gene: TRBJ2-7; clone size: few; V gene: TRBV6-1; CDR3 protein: CASTGEAGEARGYEQYF
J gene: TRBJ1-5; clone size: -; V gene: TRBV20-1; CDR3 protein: CSARNPAQPQHF
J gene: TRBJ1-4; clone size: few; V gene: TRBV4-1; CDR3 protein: CASSRRASEKLFF
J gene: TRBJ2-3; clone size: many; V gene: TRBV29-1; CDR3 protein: CSVIAGETQYF
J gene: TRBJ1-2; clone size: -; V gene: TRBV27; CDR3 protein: CASSRTGTGDFGYTF
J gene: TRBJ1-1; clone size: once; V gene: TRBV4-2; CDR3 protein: CASSQEGPGENTEAFF
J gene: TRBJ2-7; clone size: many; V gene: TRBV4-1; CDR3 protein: CASSQVFLDEQYF
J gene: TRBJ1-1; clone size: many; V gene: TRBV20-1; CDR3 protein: CSAREAGAFF
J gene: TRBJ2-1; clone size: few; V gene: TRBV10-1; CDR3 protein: CASSGQDRGYNEQFF
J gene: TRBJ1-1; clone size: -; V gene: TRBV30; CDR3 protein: CAWSVRGVQGMNTEAFF
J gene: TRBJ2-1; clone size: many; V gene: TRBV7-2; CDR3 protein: CASSLGFSGPNEQFF
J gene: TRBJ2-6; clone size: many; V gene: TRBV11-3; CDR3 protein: CASSPKRGANVLTF